A single T cell receptor beta chain is shown here with its context. What it binds is not known. Once RNA had been extracted, it was reverse transcribed into cDNA to act as the sequencing template. Sequencing used immunoSEQ multiplex PCR; TCRdb keeps in-frame clones, though not all of them. The sample lists roughly 210,000 clones, less than 45% seen once, with roughly 2.8% in the top ten. These data originate in a study of CD8+ T cells in alopecia areata. About the study: Those patients who were treated received oral tofacitinib, which was given at 5 to 10 mg twice daily for moderate-to-severe alopecia areata.

Findings of the study overall: In scalp and blood, many expanded lesional clones persisted during tofacitinib. One nonresponder leaves baseline CD8+ expansion's link to response uncertain. Scalp specimens additionally yield sequences from normal skin's resident alphabeta T cells.

V gave up 4 bases and J gave up 6 bases, with 14 bases separating them. The CDR3 spans 14 residues. Germline CDR1 is MDHEN and CDR2 is SYDVKM. Treatment reported: oral pan-JAK inhibitor, 5-10 mg twice daily. This chain uses TRBV28 with TRBJ2-3; D might be TRBD1 or TRBD2, each matching 7 bases. The TCR sequence derives from a human donor with alopecia areata. The source material was CD4+ T cells sorted from blood, sampled at roughly week 36, from a patient treated with tofacitinib. The CDR3 loop is CASSSTGRVDTQYF. In DNA, the CDR3 is TGTGCCAGCAGTTCGACAGGGAGGGTGGATACGCAGTATTTT.